The present T cell receptor (beta chain) was sequenced within a study of identical twins. Trimming pared 6 bases from V and 4 bases from J, leaving 13 bases between. The CDR3 sequence is 14 residues long. Germline lookup yields CDR1 MNHEY and CDR2 SMNVEV (reference sequence). A single record per CDR3 protein comes from TCRdb applying MiXCR to the 5' RACE reads. Of more than 650,000 distinct CDR3 sequences in the sample, less than 7% were seen once. In this sample, this clonotype turned up many times. The antigen remains undetermined. Study-level findings and limits: For out-of-frame alpha sequences shared by twins, low generation probability was in excess. Insertions were fewer in abundant cord blood beta clonotypes, whereas memory repertoires showed none of this pattern.

The sequence came from a man aged 18 to 30 in good health. V usage is TRBV27 and J usage is TRBJ2-1; D may be TRBD2 (6 bases). Sequenced input: naive T cells sorted from blood. CDR3 DNA sequence: TGTGCCAGCAGCCGGGACTCGATATACAATGAGCAGTTCTTC. Translation: CASSRDSIYNEQFF.